This passage covers 9 T cell receptor beta chains from one sample sequenced in a study of vaccination and CD4 T cells after COVID-19. Sequencing of the DNA from cultured CD4+ T cells was carried out with the Oncomine TCR Beta short-read assay. TCRdb processed the PCR reads anew with MiXCR; each CDR3 protein has one entry. The sample has more than 11,000 distinct CDR3 sequences, approximately 31% seen once. Their antigen targets remain unknown. Described treatment: 10-day PBMC culture with coronavirus spike peptide pools or control peptides (ViraFEST assay). The sample was CD4+ T cells from blood, cultured in vitro, taken before SARS-CoV-2 vaccination. The receptors come from a human donor who received a COVID-19 vaccine.

The V gene is TRBV5-3, the J gene TRBJ2-5, with 8 bases matching TRBD1. TRBV5-3 is identified as an open reading frame with a role that is uncertain. This CDR3 region has 16 residues. V dropped 8 bases and J dropped 2; count of bases not matched to a gene: 14. In DNA form, the CDR3 reads TGTGCCAGCAGCCGGATTACAGGGGGGCAACAAGAGACCCAGTACTTC. Translating it yields CASSRITGGQQETQYF.

The rearrangement links TRBV10-3 to TRBJ1-3, with 9 positions matching TRBD1. With V trimmed by 6 bases and J by 0 bases, 3 bases remained unmatched. The CDR3 sequence is 15 residues long. The germline V gene encodes CDR1 ENHRY and CDR2 SYGVKD. The CDR3 spells CAISVDRGSGNTIYF. CDR3 nucleotides: TGTGCCATCAGCGTGGACAGGGGCTCTGGAAACACCATATATTTT.

This clonotype was seen only a few times. The V gene is TRBV20-1, the J gene TRBJ2-6; 12 bases match TRBD1. Germline CDR1 and CDR2: DFQATT and SNEGSKA (reference sequence). CDR3 size: 16 residues. Trimming took 5 bases from V and 4 from J; bases not matched to a gene: 6. The CDR3 sequence: CSASQGQGAGANVLTF. The CDR3 DNA reads TGCAGTGCTTCCCAGGGACAGGGGGCCGGGGCCAACGTCCTGACTTTC.

V usage is TRBV29-1 and J usage is TRBJ2-7; 9 positions agree with TRBD1. Unmatched junction bases numbered 4, after V lost 7 bases and J lost 3 bases. The CDR3 runs 12 residues. The germline V gene has CDR1 SQVTM and CDR2 ANQGSEA. Here the CDR3 reads CSGGQGYYEQYF. The CDR3 bases are TGCAGCGGGGGACAGGGATACTACGAGCAGTACTTC.

Relative to its sample, this clonotype is medium-sized. The chain recombines TRBV20-1 with TRBJ1-2; perhaps TRBD1 as D (5 bases). Trimming cost V 2 bases and J 5 bases, with 9 bases left between them. The CDR3 is 12 amino acids. Germline lookup yields CDR1 DFQATT and CDR2 SNEGSKA (reference sequence). CDR3 protein: CSARRGVYGYTF. The CDR3 bases are TGCAGTGCTAGAAGAGGGGTTTATGGCTACACCTTC.

Only a few counts were recorded for this clonotype. The gene calls are TRBV6-1 and TRBJ1-1; D is possibly TRBD1 (5 bases). Trimming cost V 6 bases and J 5 bases, with 13 bases left between them. This CDR3 is 13 amino acids long. The germline gives CDR1 MNHNS, CDR2 SASEGT. This CDR3 reads CASSHTSGTEAFF. Here the CDR3 DNA reads TGTGCCAGCAGCCACACCTCAGGGACTGAAGCTTTCTTT.

This clonotype was picked up a small number of times. The J gene is TRBJ2-5, the V gene TRBV20-1; weak D call: TRBD1 (6 bases). In germline, CDR1 is DFQATT, CDR2 SNEGSKA (reference sequence). The CDR3 covers 14 residues. The V gene lost 7 bases and the J gene lost 2 bases, with 17 bases spanning the gap. CDR3 amino acids: CSVFRGQIQETQYF. CDR3 nucleotides: TGCAGTGTTTTCAGGGGCCAAATACAAGAGACCCAGTACTTC.

V and J are TRBV12-3 or TRBV12-4 and TRBJ2-3, with 7 bases that match TRBD1. V dropped 3 bases and J dropped 1; count of bases not matched to a gene: 7. The CDR3 sequence is 16 residues long. The CDR3 DNA reads TGTGCCAGCAGTTTTGGCTCCGGGACAGGCACAGATACGCAGTATTTT. Protein product: CASSFGSGTGTDTQYF.

CDR3 loop: CAISAGLAGAAYGETQYF. CDR3 nucleotide sequence: TGTGCCATCAGTGCGGGACTAGCGGGGGCCGCTTATGGAGAGACCCAGTACTTC. The chain carries TRBV10-3 and TRBJ2-5; 14 positions agree with TRBD2. Germline V lookup: CDR1 ENHRY, CDR2 SYGVKD. V shed 4 bases and J 4 bases; nucleotides not matched to a gene: 11. This CDR3 region has 18 residues.